These 29 T cell receptor beta chains share one sample of origin, sequenced in a study of shared clonotypes between healthy human individuals. Sequencing was performed with immunoSEQ multiplex PCR; in TCRdb, only in-frame clones are kept and a portion is missing. The sample holds around 2.5 million clones; 80% to 95% are singletons and the top ten take approximately 0.37%. What was sequenced was naive CD4+ T cells from PBMCs. Subset here: CD45RA+ positively selected. The source is a man aged 18 to 29 in good health. Some clones in this sample may be carry-over from other donors' samples.

V and J are TRBV27 and TRBJ1-6, with TRBD1 as a possible D gene (5 bases). V was clipped by 6 bases and J by 7 bases, with 10 bases between them. This CDR3 comprises 13 residues. Germline loops: CDR1 MNHEY, CDR2 SMNVEV (reference sequence). The CDR3 nucleotides read TGTGCCAGCAGACTCGGGGGGAATTCACCCCTCCACTTT. Amino acids: CASRLGGNSPLHF.

The gene calls are TRBV7-2 and TRBJ2-7; a possible D gene is TRBD1 (6 bases). Between the trimmed V and J ends, which lost 7 bases and 4 bases, there was a span of 20 bases. The CDR3 length is 15 residues. In germline, CDR1 is SGHTA, CDR2 FQGNSA. DNA of the CDR3: TGTGCCAGCAAGCCAAATACGGGACACCTATACGAGCAGTACTTC. Its translation: CASKPNTGHLYEQYF.

The CDR3 protein is CASSQEERLSEQYF. DNA for the CDR3: TGCGCCAGCAGCCAAGAAGAGCGACTATCCGAGCAGTACTTC. The chain carries TRBV4-3 and TRBJ2-7, with a weak D call TRBD2 (5 bases). V lost 0 bases to trimming and J lost 6 bases, with 12 bases between them. Germline V gene sequence: CDR1 LGHNA, CDR2 YSLEER. The CDR3 is 14 amino acids.

The chain uses TRBV7-8 and TRBJ2-7; TRBD2 agrees at 7 bases. The V segment lost 2 bases and the J segment 3 bases; nucleotides outside the gene matches: 10. Germline assignment: CDR1 SGHVS and CDR2 FQNEAQ. This CDR3 is 16 amino acids long. The CDR3 sequence is CASSLPGGSRGYEQYF. CDR3 bases: TGTGCCAGCAGCTTACCCGGCGGGAGCCGGGGCTACGAGCAGTACTTC.

This clone has a single count. The rearrangement uses TRBV6-1 and TRBJ1-1; D unresolved. The ends were cut back, 0 bases at V and 8 bases at J, with 10 bases in the middle. Germline assignment: CDR1 MNHNS and CDR2 SASEGT. CDR3 size: 13 residues. CDR3 sequence: CASSEALQIEAFF. The CDR3 coding sequence is TGTGCCAGCAGTGAAGCTCTCCAGATAGAAGCTTTCTTT.

The gene calls are TRBV2 and TRBJ2-5; D possibly matches TRBD1 or TRBD2 (5 bases each). There are 14 residues in the CDR3. Trimming removed 4 bases at V and 4 bases at J, with 13 bases between. Per germline, CDR1 SNHLY and CDR2 FYNNEI. This chain's CDR3 is CASSGTFRGETQYF. In DNA form, the CDR3 reads TGTGCCAGCAGTGGGACATTTCGGGGAGAGACCCAGTACTTC.

This chain connects TRBV4-3 to TRBJ1-2, with TRBD1 as a possible D gene (5 bases). Per germline, CDR1 LGHNA and CDR2 YSLEER. V gave up 4 bases and J gave up 2 bases, with 11 bases separating them. The CDR3 contains 14 residues. The CDR3 loop is CASSLDSLNYGYTF. The DNA of the CDR3 is TGCGCCAGCAGCCTTGACAGCTTGAACTATGGCTACACCTTC.

The chain is built from TRBV30 and TRBJ1-3; D is unclear. Germline V lookup: CDR1 GTSNPN, CDR2 SVGIG (reference sequence). The CDR3 has 16 residues. V was trimmed by 0 bases and J by 2 bases, leaving 14 bases between them. The CDR3 region has the DNA TGTGCCTGGAGTGTTGGAGACATCTTTCCTGGAAACACCATATATTTT. Protein sequence: CAWSVGDIFPGNTIYF.

This clone was observed once. The V gene is TRBV7-9, the J gene TRBJ2-7; D is possibly TRBD1 or TRBD2 (5 bases each). There are 17 residues in the CDR3. V gave up 6 bases and J gave up 1 base, with 22 bases separating them. CDR1 and CDR2 from the germline V gene are SEHNR and FQNEAQ (reference sequence). CDR3 loop: CASRFSQRDGSSYEQYF. The CDR3, as DNA: TGTGCCAGCAGATTTAGTCAACGGGACGGCTCATCCTACGAGCAGTACTTC. The full variable domain, with the rest looked up from reference TRBV7-9 and TRBJ2-7, is DTGVSQNPRHKITKRGQNVTFRCDPISEHNRLYWYRQTLGQGPEFLTYFQNEAQLEKSRLLSDRFSAERPKGSFSTLEIQRTEQGDSAMYLCASRFSQRDGSSYEQYFGPGTRLTVT.

The rearrangement joins TRBV28 to TRBJ1-2; D call uncertain. Germline V gives CDR1 MDHEN, CDR2 SYDVKM. Trimming pared 3 bases from V and 8 bases from J, leaving 13 bases between. The CDR3 spans 13 residues. CDR3 protein: CASSLGGVLGYTF. As DNA, the CDR3 is TGTGCCAGCAGTTTGGGTGGCGTCCTCGGCTACACCTTC.

The CDR3 sequence: CASSPVGGQGQYF. As DNA, the CDR3 is TGTGCCAGCAGCCCCGTAGGGGGGCAGGGGCAGTACTTC. The chain carries TRBV11-3 and TRBJ2-7, with D perhaps assigned TRBD1 or TRBD2 (6 bases each). Trimming cost V 5 bases and J 9 bases, with 17 bases left between them. Germline V gene data show CDR1 as SGHNT and CDR2 as YENEEA. This CDR3 contains 13 residues.

This clone was seen more than once but under ten times. Other DNA sequences in the same sample also yield this CDR3. The chain recombines TRBV7-3 with TRBJ1-1, with D hard to call. CDR1 and CDR2 from the germline V gene are SGHTA and FQGTGA. Trimming removed 4 bases at V and 1 base at J, with 7 bases between. This CDR3 spans 13 amino acids. This chain's CDR3 is CASSSQQNTEAFF. CDR3 in DNA: TGTGCCAGCAGCTCACAGCAGAACACTGAAGCTTTCTTT.

This clone turned up a few times. The chain recombines TRBV7-2 with TRBJ1-1; D not resolved. The germline CDR1 and CDR2 sequences are SGHTA and FQGNSA. V was clipped by 4 bases and J by 11 bases, with 14 bases between them. The CDR3 is 12 residues long. The CDR3 here is CASSSRAHPAFF. The CDR3 DNA reads TGTGCCAGCAGCTCCCGGGCTCACCCCGCTTTCTTT.

J is TRBJ1-5 and V is TRBV6-1; a possible D gene is TRBD1 (5 bases). With 7 bases removed from V and 6 bases from J, the gap between germline ends came to 19 bases. The CDR3 is 15 residues long. Germline lookup yields CDR1 MNHNS and CDR2 SASEGT. This CDR3 is CASTPTPRQGQPQHF. The CDR3 bases are TGTGCCAGCACCCCGACCCCTCGGCAGGGTCAGCCCCAGCATTTT.

DNA for the CDR3: TGTGCCATCAGTGCCGACAGGGATGGCTACACCTTC. It specifies CAISADRDGYTF. The chain has TRBV10-3 and TRBJ1-2, with 7 bases aligning to TRBD1. Germline V gene data show CDR1 as ENHRY and CDR2 as SYGVKD. This CDR3 has 12 amino acids. The V gene end was trimmed by 4 bases and the J gene end by 6 bases; junction bases not matched to a gene: 2.

The chain combines TRBV11-2 with TRBJ1-2, with TRBD1 as a possible D gene (5 bases). The V and J ends lost 5 bases and 1 base respectively, with 14 bases between them. The CDR3 runs 15 residues. CDR1 and CDR2 from the germline V gene are SGHAT and FQNNGV. The CDR3 loop is CASSPNRGVNYGYTF. In DNA form, the CDR3 reads TGTGCCAGCAGCCCAAACCGGGGGGTTAACTATGGCTACACCTTC. Variable domain in full (rest from reference TRBV11-2 and TRBJ1-2): EAGVAQSPRYKIIEKRQSVAFWCNPISGHATLYWYQQILGQGPKLLIQFQNNGVVDDSQLPKDRFSAERLKGVDSTLKIQPAKLEDSAVYLCASSPNRGVNYGYTFGSGTRLTVV.

The chain recombines TRBV19 with TRBJ2-7; 14 bases agree with TRBD2. J lost 2 bases, V lost 6 bases, and 6 bases had no gene match. Looked up from germline, CDR1 is LNHDA and CDR2 is SQIVND (reference sequence). This CDR3 contains 16 residues. The CDR3 protein is CASSPAGLAGAYEQYF. CDR3 bases: TGTGCCAGTAGCCCAGCGGGACTAGCGGGAGCCTACGAGCAGTACTTC.

This clone was counted once. Additional DNA sequences in this sample encode the identical CDR3. The chain links TRBV5-1 to TRBJ2-1, with D possibly called TRBD1 or TRBD2 (7 bases each). V dropped 0 bases and J dropped 8 bases, with 12 bases sitting between them. CDR3 size: 14 residues. Germline values: CDR1 SGHRS, CDR2 YFSETQ. CDR3 amino acids: CASSLVGGGDEQFF. The CDR3 DNA reads as TGCGCCAGCAGCTTGGTGGGAGGGGGCGATGAGCAGTTCTTC.

The chain carries TRBV7-6 and TRBJ2-5; D gene ambiguous. Trimming removed 4 bases from V and 1 base from J, with 13 bases in between. CDR3 size: 15 residues. Germline CDR1 SGHVS, CDR2 FNYEAQ. CDR3 residues: CASSSRPPAQETQYF. Written as DNA, the CDR3 is TGTGCCAGCAGCTCAAGGCCCCCAGCCCAAGAGACCCAGTACTTC.

This clone was recorded once. The chain employs TRBV12-5 and TRBJ2-1, with 7 bases that match TRBD2. Germline CDR1 is LGHNT and CDR2 is FRNRAP. With 9 bases clipped from V and 7 bases from J, the junction kept 12 bases outside the gene matches. The CDR3 spans 14 residues. CDR3 in DNA: TGTGCTAGCTCGACCGGGGAGGGGAGGAATGAGCAGTTCTTC. Translation: CASSTGEGRNEQFF.

The chain uses TRBV5-1 and TRBJ2-2, with unresolved D. The V and J ends lost 0 bases and 3 bases respectively, with 12 bases between them. This CDR3 spans 16 amino acids. Germline assignment: CDR1 SGHRS and CDR2 YFSETQ. The CDR3 DNA reads TGCGCCAGCAGCTTGGAATTGGCAGTTTACACCGGGGAGCTGTTTTTT. Translated, it gives CASSLELAVYTGELFF.

In its sample, this clone was seen once. The rearrangement joins TRBV18 to TRBJ1-2; D gene uncertain. CDR1 is KGHSH and CDR2 is LQKENI in the germline V gene. The V gene lost 0 bases and the J gene lost 4 bases, with 9 bases spanning the gap. This CDR3 has 14 amino acids. This CDR3 is CASSPPVSFYGYTF. The CDR3 DNA sequence: TGTGCCAGCTCACCACCCGTGTCGTTCTATGGCTACACCTTC.

The V and J genes are TRBV30 and TRBJ2-5; D is unresolved. The CDR3 spans 13 residues. V lost 5 bases and J lost 1, with 11 bases in between. CDR1 GTSNPN and CDR2 SVGIG come from the germline V gene (reference sequence). CDR3 coding DNA: TGTGCCTGGGTCGTGGGCAGCCAAGAGACCCAGTACTTC. It specifies CAWVVGSQETQYF.

The V gene is TRBV21-1, the J gene TRBJ1-5. TRBV21-1 is annotated as a pseudogene. The CDR3 runs 16 residues. The CDR3 nucleotides are TGTGCCAGTCTTCAACGGGCGGTCCTTAGCAATCAGCCCCAGCATTTT. Translated: CASLQRAVLSNQPQHF.

The chain has TRBV5-6 and TRBJ2-3; 13 positions agree with TRBD2. This CDR3 region has 17 residues. With 5 bases clipped from V and 4 bases from J, the junction kept 10 bases outside the gene matches. In germline, CDR1 is SGHDT, CDR2 YYEEEE. The CDR3 here is CASSSLAGGQLADTQYF. The DNA for the CDR3 is TGTGCCAGCAGTTCACTAGCGGGAGGGCAACTCGCAGATACGCAGTATTTT. The variable domain in full, completed from reference TRBV5-6 and TRBJ2-3, reads DAGVTQSPTHLIKTRGQQVTLRCSPKSGHDTVSWYQQALGQGPQFIFQYYEEEERQRGNFPDRFSGHQFPNYSSELNVNALLLGDSALYLCASSSLAGGQLADTQYFGPGTRLTVL.

V and J are TRBV19 and TRBJ1-1, with 7 bases lining up with TRBD1. Germline V gene sequence: CDR1 LNHDA, CDR2 SQIVND (reference sequence). J lost 5 bases, V lost 5 bases, and 8 bases had no gene match. CDR3 length: 14 amino acids. The chain's CDR3 is CASSAEGAWTEAFF. DNA of the CDR3: TGTGCCAGTAGTGCAGAGGGGGCCTGGACTGAAGCTTTCTTT.

This clone was seen just once. V and J are TRBV28 and TRBJ1-4; 11 bases map to TRBD1. Trimming cost V 6 bases and J 6 bases; bases outside gene matches: 6. The CDR3 sequence is 15 residues long. Germline V gene lookup returns CDR1 MDHEN and CDR2 SYDVKM. This CDR3 is CASSPGQGADEKLFF. For the CDR3, the DNA is TGTGCCAGCAGCCCTGGACAGGGGGCCGATGAAAAACTGTTTTTT.

V and J are TRBV5-1 and TRBJ2-3; perhaps TRBD2 as D (5 bases). V lost 4 bases and J 6 bases, leaving 12 bases between the germline ends. This CDR3 comprises 13 residues. The germline CDR1 and CDR2 sequences are SGHRS and YFSETQ. In DNA, the CDR3 is TGCGCCAGCAGCATAGGACTGAGGGATACGCAGTATTTT. Amino acids: CASSIGLRDTQYF.

The J gene is TRBJ1-1, the V gene TRBV10-3; D gene ambiguous. CDR1 is ENHRY, CDR2 SYGVKD, per germline. This CDR3 has 18 residues. V was clipped by 4 bases and J by 0 bases, with 21 bases between them. DNA for the CDR3: TGTGCCATCAGTGGACGAGAGGGAACGGTGTACCTGAACACTGAAGCTTTCTTT. Its protein product is CAISGREGTVYLNTEAFF.